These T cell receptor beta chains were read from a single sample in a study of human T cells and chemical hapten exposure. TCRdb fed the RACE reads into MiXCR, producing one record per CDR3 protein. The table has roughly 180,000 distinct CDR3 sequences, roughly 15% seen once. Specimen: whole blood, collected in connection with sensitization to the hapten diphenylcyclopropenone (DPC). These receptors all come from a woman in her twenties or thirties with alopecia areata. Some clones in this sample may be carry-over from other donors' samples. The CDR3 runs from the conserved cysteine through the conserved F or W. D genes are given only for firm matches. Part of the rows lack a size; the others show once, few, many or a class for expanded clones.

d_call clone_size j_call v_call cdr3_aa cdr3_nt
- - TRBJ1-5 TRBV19 CASSLLDNSNQPQHF TGTGCCAGTAGTTTATTGGACAATAGCAATCAGCCCCAGCATTTT
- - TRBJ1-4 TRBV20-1 CSARIDSLNEKLFF TGCAGTGCTAGGATCGACAGCCTTAATGAAAAACTGTTTTTT
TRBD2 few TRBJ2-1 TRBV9 CASSPRGDLSYNEQFF TGTGCCAGCTCGCCGCGGGGGGACCTCTCCTACAATGAGCAGTTCTTC
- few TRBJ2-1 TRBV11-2 CASSLGTTTEQFF TGTGCCAGCAGCCTAGGGACGACCACGGAGCAGTTCTTC
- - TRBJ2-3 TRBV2 CASSEWQRDTDTQYF TGTGCCAGCAGTGAATGGCAGCGTGACACAGATACGCAGTATTTT
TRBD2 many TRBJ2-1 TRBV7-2 CASSSLAGGPFYEQFF TGTGCCAGCAGCTCGCTAGCGGGAGGGCCATTCTATGAGCAGTTCTTC
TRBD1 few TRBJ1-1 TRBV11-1 CASSADRGGTEAFF TGTGCCAGCAGCGCGGACAGGGGAGGCACTGAAGCTTTCTTT
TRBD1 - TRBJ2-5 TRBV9 CASTRQGVGETQYF TGTGCCAGCACCCGACAGGGTGTAGGAGAGACCCAGTACTTC
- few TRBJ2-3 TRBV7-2 CASSLDQIADTQYF TGTGCCAGCAGCTTAGACCAGATCGCAGATACGCAGTATTTT
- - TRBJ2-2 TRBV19 CASRGLLNTGELFF TGTGCCAGTAGGGGACTTCTGAACACCGGGGAGCTGTTTTTT
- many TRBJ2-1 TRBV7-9 CASSLPYEQFF TGTGCCAGCAGCTTACCGTATGAGCAGTTCTTC
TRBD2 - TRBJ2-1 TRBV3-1 CASSQGSSGPSYNEQFF TGTGCCAGCAGCCAAGGAAGTAGCGGGCCCTCCTACAATGAGCAGTTCTTC
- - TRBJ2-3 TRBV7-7 CASSPDGRPTDTQYF TGTGCCAGCAGCCCCGATGGACGGCCCACAGATACGCAGTATTTT
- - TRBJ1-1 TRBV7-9 CASSYFLGVDTEAFF TGTGCCAGCAGCTACTTCCTAGGGGTTGACACTGAAGCTTTCTTT
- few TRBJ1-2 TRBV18 CASSQPEGGYGYTF TGTGCCAGCTCCCAACCGGAAGGGGGCTATGGCTACACCTTC
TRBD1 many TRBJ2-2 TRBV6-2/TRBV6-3 CASSRDRNTGELFF TGTGCCAGCAGTCGGGACAGGAACACCGGGGAGCTGTTTTTT
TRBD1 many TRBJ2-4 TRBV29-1 CGTTGAQNIQYF TGCGGGACGACAGGGGCTCAAAACATTCAGTACTTC
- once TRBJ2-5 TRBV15 CATSREGETQYF TGTGCCACCAGCAGAGAGGGGGAGACCCAGTACTTC
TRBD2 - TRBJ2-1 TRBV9 CASSDIAGDEFF TGTGCCAGCAGCGATATAGCGGGAGACGAATTCTTC
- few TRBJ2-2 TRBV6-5 CASSRQHTGELFF TGTGCCAGCAGTCGACAGCACACCGGGGAGCTGTTTTTT
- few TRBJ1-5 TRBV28 CASSLTGPSLAQHF TGTGCCAGCAGTCTGACCGGGCCCTCGTTGGCCCAGCATTTT
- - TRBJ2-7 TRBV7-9 CASSSPSTRNRYEQYF TGTGCCAGCAGCTCGCCCTCCACACGGAACCGCTACGAGCAGTACTTC
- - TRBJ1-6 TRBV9 CASSSAGGNSPLHF TGTGCCAGCAGCTCGGCCGGGGGCAATTCACCCCTCCACTTT
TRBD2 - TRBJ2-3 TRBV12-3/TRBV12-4 CASSLKRGITDTQYF TGTGCCAGCAGTTTAAAGCGGGGGATCACAGATACGCAGTATTTT
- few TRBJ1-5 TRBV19 CASSIMRDGGNQPQHF TGTGCCAGTAGTATTATGCGGGATGGGGGCAATCAGCCCCAGCATTTT
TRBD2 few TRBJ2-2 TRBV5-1 CASSSRLAGGLGTGELFF TGCGCCAGCAGCTCACGACTAGCGGGGGGGCTCGGCACCGGGGAGCTGTTTTTT
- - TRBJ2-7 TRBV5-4 CASSLIPGGSSYEQYF TGTGCCAGCAGCCTTATCCCCGGGGGAAGCTCCTACGAGCAGTACTTC
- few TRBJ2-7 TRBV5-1 CASSNPSGNEQYF TGCGCCAGCAGCAACCCGTCTGGGAACGAGCAGTACTTC
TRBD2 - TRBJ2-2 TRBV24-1 CATSDRAAGATGELFF TGTGCCACCAGTGATAGGGCTGCGGGAGCCACCGGGGAGCTGTTTTTT
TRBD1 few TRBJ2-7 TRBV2 CASSAGQEDYEQYF TGTGCCAGCAGTGCTGGACAGGAGGACTACGAGCAGTACTTC
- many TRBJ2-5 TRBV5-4 CASSRTGTTQYF TGTGCCAGCAGCAGGACTGGCACGACCCAGTACTTC
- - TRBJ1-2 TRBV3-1 CASSPRGRAYGYTF TGTGCCAGCAGCCCCCGGGGGAGGGCCTATGGCTACACCTTC